This T cell receptor (beta chain) was identified in a study of early stage breast cancer tumors (dated by TCRdb to the late 2010s). With regard to the full study: Of the approximately 15 invasive breast tumors, about a dozen were found to be estrogen receptor-positive, progesterone receptor-positive and HER2-negative. A read coverage of roughly 10-fold per sample was achieved on average. A total of around 3 million templates, representing about 1.1 million unique clonotypes, were detected across all samples. About 70% of the 12 ER+/PR+/HER2- tumors were invasive ductal carcinomas, while the other four were invasive lobular carcinomas. Here is what the overall study found, with its caveats: The small cohort size prevented analysis by tumor subtype. Chain pairing and functional markers such as CD4, CD8 and FOXP3 were missed by bulk genomic DNA sequencing of unsorted cells. Compared with adjacent normal breast tissue, tumors had higher clonality and around 2.5-fold greater T cell density. Repertoires from blood resembled normal breast more closely than tumor, and using blood as a reference for each tissue separated tumor from normal in about 90% of the 16 patients. Enriched TCRB sequences shared across patients were found to be mostly commonly generated sequences that were unlikely to play an important role in the tumor microenvironment.

For CDR1 and CDR2, the germline V gene lists SGHAT and FQNNGV. Trimming takes 11 bases off V and 6 bases off J; junction bases not matched to a gene: 7. There are 13 amino acids in the CDR3, from cysteine to phenylalanine inclusive. Kept here is only the CDR3 DNA, which spans 39 bases and is read in frame from base 1. Taken from around 2-4 cm away from the tumor, the adjacent normal breast tissue was rinsed with PBS and kept in prechilled RNAlater. Because normal breast tissue has high lipid content and low cell density, roughly 95-300 mg of normal breast tissue was often needed to obtain enough DNA. The study profiled bulk TCR beta-chain repertoires in matched peripheral blood, tumor and adjacent normal breast tissue taken from about 15 patients with early-stage breast cancer. The Qiagen AllPrep DNA/RNA Mini kit was used to extract genomic DNA. This clone turned up a few times. The antigen it recognizes is unknown. Per-base quality was not reported, and no clone a single base away is much larger than it.

Each sample was amplified in two independent genomic DNA replicates, using around 0.55 ug for blood and approximately 1.6 ug for tumor or normal breast. Following the manufacturer's instructions, the ImmunoSeq Intro kit was used to carry out TCRB sequencing on genomic DNA. For absolute quantification, the roughly 28-cycle multiplex PCR included proprietary primers along with spike-in control sequences. An 87-bp fragment spanning the CDR3 and flanking V and J genes was sequenced with single-end 150-bp reads. Seven samples, with two replicates for each sample, were multiplexed per lane of an Illumina MiSeq using version 3.0 chemistry. The authors' analysis ran thus. The vendor's proprietary pipeline processed the raw data and merged both replicates into a single result for each sample. To define clonotypes, the study grouped productive rearrangements that shared the V-gene family, CDR3 amino acid sequence and J-gene segment. Clonality was computed as 1 minus the normalized Shannon entropy (Pielou evenness) of TCRB abundances. T cell density was estimated as total templates divided by the number of input cells, with the number of input cells inferred from the DNA input amount. Total repertoire diversity and clonality were estimated with Recon using default parameters. Tumor-enriched clonotypes were defined as having over 0.1% abundance in tumor and at least 32-fold higher abundance than in normal breast. TCRdb mirrors the immuneACCESS table, restricted to in-frame sequences. Some clones are absent from its copies; in checked studies, under half trace to an unresolved V gene, and the reason for the others is unknown. From that table come the V and J calls and clone size; the DNA was used to work out D and trimming. In all, the sample holds 7,000 to 8,500 clones, and 70% to 85% of those were seen once. The ten biggest clones cover about 8.5% of the sample.

The sequencing sample was made of normal breast tissue next to the tumor. The chain couples TRBV11-2 to TRBJ2-1; 10 bases in the middle match TRBD2. This TCR was recovered from a person in their sixties with breast cancer. The encoded CDR3 is CASLSGGANEQFF. Read as DNA, the sequence is TGTGCCTCCCTAAGCGGGGGGGCCAATGAGCAGTTCTTC. Outside the CDR3, residues come from the reference TRBV11-2 and TRBJ2-1 proteins, so the full variable domain is: EAGVAQSPRYKIIEKRQSVAFWCNPISGHATLYWYQQILGQGPKLLIQFQNNGVVDDSQLPKDRFSAERLKGVDSTLKIQPAKLEDSAVYLCASLSGGANEQFFGPGTRLTVL.